The T cell receptor (beta chain) under discussion was sequenced for a study of T-cell memory formation after mild COVID-19. Study-level information: Among the donors, TCR clusters were largely specific to each donor.

The length of the CDR3 is 17 residues. V was pared by 6 bases and J by 2 bases, with 21 bases between. Worth noting for this clonotype: Its antigen is still unknown.

Broader study findings: The study found contracting CD4+ clones mainly in CM and EM and contracting CD8+ clones in EMRA. Pre-infection memory showed some responding clones, and this suggested that cross-reactive memory joined. What remained unconfirmed was the SARS-CoV-2 specificity of second-wave clones peaking on day 37.

TCRdb analysed the 5' RACE reads with MiXCR anew, one entry per CDR3 protein. The data hold roughly 620,000 distinct CDR3 sequences, with 15% to 20% observed a single time. The sequenced material came from PBMCs or a T cell subset sorted from them (not recorded which). The chain employs TRBV12-3 or TRBV12-4 and TRBJ2-3, with D possibly TRBD1 on 5 matching bases. The TCR comes from an adult woman who had mild COVID-19 (a few samples of this study predate the infection). Cell type and time point are not known. The CDR3 sequence is CASSSSQGMAYTDTQYF. CDR3 nucleotides: TGTGCCAGCAGCTCCTCGCAGGGAATGGCCTACACAGATACGCAGTATTTT.